The source of this TCR beta chain is a study of T cells in Graves' hyperthyroidism and ophthalmopathy (dated by TCRdb to the late 2010s). With regard to the full study: Peripheral blood samples were taken at the time of initial diagnosis, prior to any treatment. To identify distinguishing TCR V-J signatures, a discovery cohort of about a hundred patients was used, comprising 43 with Graves' ophthalmopathy and some 60 with stable Graves' hyperthyroidism. Prospective prediction of ophthalmopathy was tested in an independent validation cohort consisting of fewer than 20 hyperthyroidism patients and 17 patients who later progressed to ophthalmopathy. The 100 discovery patients were randomly divided into training and test sets at a 7:3 ratio. The study also compared thyroid tissue and blood T-cell repertoires from roughly six Graves' hyperthyroidism patients. After sampling, hyperthyroidism patients received methimazole starting at 30 mg daily, and ophthalmopathy patients received high-dose intravenous methylprednisolone. The paper reports TCR Vbeta CDR3 sequencing of fewer than 150 peripheral blood samples: 40 to 45 ophthalmopathy, under 85 hyperthyroidism and approximately 17 progressor patients.

The TCR beta CDR3 regions were amplified from RNA transcripts. The first round of RT-PCR for the TCR CDR3 was performed with the HTBI primer set and the Qiagen OneStep RT-PCR kit. Libraries were constructed in a second round of multiplex PCR, after which size selection and purification were carried out. The libraries were sequenced on an Illumina HiSeq2000 using paired-end 100 bp reads. For the original study's pipeline: SOAPnuke was used to process the raw data, with reads discarded if the reads contained adapters or uncalled bases, had a mean Phred below 15, or lacked an exact constant-primer or identifier match. High-quality paired reads were merged with COPE v1.2.5, and unique nucleotide sequences were defined as clonotypes. MiTCR v1.1 was used to align clonotypes to the IMGT TRBV, TRBD and TRBJ reference segments. The analysis was restricted to V-J combinations with a frequency above 0.0001, which together covered approximately 99% of the repertoires. The TCS score was defined as F50 (clonal expansion) divided by E x V (chaos), with BLOSUM62-based TCRdist calculated between CDR3 peptides within each V-J. Welch's t-statistics and random forest reduced fewer than 550 V-J features to 13, which were used in a naive Bayes classifier (R e1071). Through fastp at Q25 and MiXCR, TCRdb rebuilt clones from the public reads, retaining in-frame beta chains. A single entry per CDR3 protein holds the most common genes and DNA from its merged rows. These V and J calls originate from TCRdb's pipeline instead of the authors' own analysis. The sample table records a few hundred thousand distinct CDR3 sequences; 20% to 25% of these occur just once. Roughly 52% of the sample is held by the ten biggest clonotypes.

A patient counted as having stable Graves' hyperthyroidism if no progression to ophthalmopathy occurred over 18 months of follow-up. Hyperthyroidism patients were newly diagnosed, with disease duration under 2 months, and aged 18 to 65 years. Patients with uncontrolled infections, other autoimmune diseases, pregnancy or lactation were excluded. Diagnoses were based on clinical symptoms, serum thyroxine and TRAb, thyroid ultrasound and orbital computed tomography. PBMCs were isolated from around 10 ml of fresh peripheral blood by Ficoll-Paque density gradient centrifugation. Total RNA was extracted with Trizol reagent, and quality was checked on an Agilent 2100 Bioanalyzer. The count of this clonotype is one. This clone's antigen is unknown. Per-base qualities were not stored, and no clone one base away is much larger. Weak support is all one read offers. In the germline V gene (reference sequence), CDR1 corresponds to DFQATT and CDR2 to SNEGSKA. From the cysteine up to the phenylalanine, the CDR3 has a length of 15 residues. Just the 45-base CDR3 DNA is kept, in frame starting at base 1. Clipping removes 3 bases from V and 1 base from J, with 5 as the unmatched junction base count.

On the study overall, not on this receptor specifically: No statistical method was used to fix the sample size in advance, and group allocation was not hidden from the investigators. In cross-validation, a model built on a 13 V-J signature told ophthalmopathy apart from stable hyperthyroidism with roughly 87% sensitivity and 81% to 82% specificity, and in testing the same model reached 80%/75%. Most expanded thyroid clonotypes (frequency above 0.001) were also detected in blood, a finding suggesting that blood repertoires may reflect thyroid immune responses. During validation, the model predicted progression to ophthalmopathy a median of about 6.5 months ahead of onset, with roughly 65% sensitivity and 72.22% specificity.

The source material was blood. This sequence originates from a woman aged 50 to 60 with Graves' hyperthyroidism. The sequence joins TRBV20-1 to TRBJ2-3; 9 of the junction bases match TRBD2. The nucleotides read TGCAGTGCTAGTACTAGCGGGCAAGGCACAGATACGCAGTATTTT. This yields the protein CSASTSGQGTDTQYF.